This TCR beta chain derives from a study of beta chain features in type 1 diabetes. The whole isolated RNA underwent reverse transcription, so sequencing captured expressed TCRB transcripts. The assay was immunoSEQ multiplex PCR, and TCRdb's table has in-frame clones only and misses some. Seen here are 200,000 to 300,000 clones, around 26% observed once, and the top ten hold under 4.5%. This clone was seen a handful of times. This CDR3 is built from 14 residues. Germline values: CDR1 SNHLY, CDR2 FYNNEI. With V trimmed by 6 bases and J by 4 bases, 6 bases remained unmatched. V gene TRBV2 combines with J gene TRBJ2-1; 7 bases fit TRBD2. The sequence derives from a man between 25 and 39 years old in good health. The sample was central memory CD4+ T cells from blood. CDR3 DNA: TGTGCCAGCAGCGCTAGCGGTCCATACAATGAGCAGTTCTTC. It specifies CASSASGPYNEQFF.